This T cell receptor (beta chain) was recovered during a study of shared clonotypes between healthy human individuals (dated by TCRdb to 2019 to 2021). With respect to the entire study: A couple of women and a few men aged 18 to 49 years were included in the cohort. For each donor, three plates each were used for CD4 naive and CD4 memory, two plates were used for CD8 naive, and one plate was used for CD8 memory. To estimate repertoire size and how much clonotypes are shared between individuals, the study performed deep sequencing of blood TCR repertoires from 4 to 6 healthy adults. Different laboratories and diverse techniques were used to prepare libraries and sequence TCR repertoires, to increase sequencing depth and limit assay-specific biases. Each donor's leukapheresis produced roughly between roughly 0.94 and 9.5 billion PBMCs. The paper as a whole reports these results and caveats: Sampling was limited to blood, and TCR repertoires in tissue likely differ from TCR repertoires in blood. Incomplete sequencing was indicated by rarefaction of sorted-subset datasets, despite the large sequencing depth. Compared with non-shared clonotypes, clonotypes shared by all four sorted-subset donors had higher generation probabilities. Because the study included only a small number of donors, the genetic and exposure-history diversity represented was limited. When several donors were compared, the shared fraction of clonotypes was around 5.1% for naive CD4, about 4% for naive CD8, 2.3% for memory CD4, and approximately 0.4% for memory CD8. Pairwise subsampling led to the expectation that sequencing depth would affect the degree of clonotype sharing among donors. Larger estimated clonotype richness was generally found for naive subsets than for memory subsets.

This clone has only one observation. This receptor's antigen is unknown. No clone much larger than this one lies a single base away; base qualities are absent. Different DNA sequences within this sample yield the same CDR3. The donors were healthy, HIV-negative adults who had no recently reported acute infections or vaccinations. Every donor was a Caucasian adult living in Nashville, Tennessee, USA. CD4+ T cells were enriched through magnetic negative selection, after which naive cells were positively selected on CD45RA and the remaining negative fraction served as the memory subset. After blood collection by leukapheresis, PBMCs were isolated using Ficoll-Histopaque density gradient centrifugation and then cryopreserved in the vapor phase of liquid nitrogen. Analytical flow cytometry was used to check the purity and quantity of each magnetically sorted T cell population. Each sorted fraction had its genomic DNA isolated and then quantified by UV absorbance on a Nanodrop 2000c.

Using the deep immunoSEQ assay, multiplex PCR amplified TCR CDR3 regions from genomic DNA. Extracted genomic DNA from each cell subset was spread evenly across all wells of several immunoSEQ 96-well plates, with each plate serving as a replicate. For sorted subsets, around 200 ng genomic DNA, equal to about 30,000 T cell genomes, was loaded into each replicate PCR. Purified libraries were measured with a Qubit 3.0 fluorometer, size-checked on a Bioanalyzer 2100, and measured again with the KAPA Library Quantification kit. A separate single-read 150-cycle Illumina NextSeq 550 flow cell was used to sequence each immunoSEQ 96-well plate. The study's processing was this. Because only junctional sequences without quality scores were contained in the immunoSEQ output, filtering matching that applied to full-length reads could not be performed. Sequences were annotated with PyIR, a Python wrapper for IgBLAST v1.9, using IMGT germline references to assign V/J genes and CDR3. Any read was removed if the V/J assignment was weak (E-value above 1e-6), the CDR3 was missing, or the read contained stop codons, out-of-frame junctions, or ambiguous translated residues. V3J clonotypes were defined as sequences sharing an identical inferred V gene, J gene, and CDR3 amino acid sequence. Percentage overlap between repertoires was calculated by dividing the number of shared unique clonotypes by the size of the smaller repertoire. Repertoire richness was assessed with RTK rarefaction, the Chao1 estimator, and Recon v2.1 estimates of unobserved clonotypes. Generation probabilities for all TCRbeta clonotypes obtained by the gDNA method from a handful of donors were computed using OLGA. TCRdb limited this immuneACCESS table to in-frame rearrangements with V and J called. A share of clones is missing; checked studies link under half to unresolved V genes, and the rest is unexplained. Clonal size and the V and J genes are those of that table, whereas D and trimming came from the DNA. The sample table contains about 1.4 million clones; only one count was recorded for roughly 96% of them. The ten largest clones represent 0.95% to 1.5% of the sample.

Looking up the germline V gene yields CDR1 MDHEN and CDR2 SYDVKM. V is cut by 4 bases and J by 1 base, and the space between the germline ends is 5 bases. There are 12 amino acids in the CDR3, from cysteine to phenylalanine inclusive. Here the CDR3 DNA is all that survives: 36 bases in frame from base 1. The sequencing sample was made of naive CD4+ T cells sorted from blood. Interpreted using the paper, the cell subset or site label stands for: CD45RA+ positively selected. This receptor was identified in a young man in good health. The V and J segments used are TRBV28 and TRBJ2-7; the D gene lacks a confident call. CDR3 sequence: CASSSRSYEQYF. The DNA reads as follows: TGTGCCAGCAGTTCCCGGTCCTACGAGCAGTACTTC.